The present entry profiles one TCR beta chain with its context. The sample originates from a study of control samples from healthy donors and cancer patients. Using immunoSEQ multiplex PCR, the repertoire was profiled, and TCRdb retains in-frame clones only, with some absent. The sample shows about 190,000 clones, 90% to 95% of them seen only once. The germline gives CDR1 SNHLY, CDR2 FYNNEI. CDR3 length equals 19 residues. The V segment lost 7 bases and the J segment 0 bases; nucleotides outside the gene matches: 16. The rearrangement uses TRBV2 and TRBJ1-5, with 9 positions matching TRBD1. The sample consisted of blood. The clonotype comes from a man aged 25 to 45 in good health. This chain's CDR3 is CASNPGQGRPRISNQPQHF. CDR3 nucleotide sequence: TGTGCCAGCAATCCGGGACAGGGACGTCCCAGGATTAGCAATCAGCCCCAGCATTTT. The entire variable domain, with the rest obtained from reference TRBV2 and TRBJ1-5, is as follows: EPEVTQTPSHQVTQMGQEVILRCVPISNHLYFYWYRQILGQKVEFLVSFYNNEISEKSEIFDDQFSVERPDGSNFTLKIRSTKLEDSAMYFCASNPGQGRPRISNQPQHFGDGTRLSIL.